This passage covers 29 T cell receptor beta chains from one sample sequenced in a study of CD8 T cells in ankylosing spondylitis. TCRdb independently ran MiXCR on the 5' RACE reads; one entry per CDR3 protein. The repertoire holds under 250,000 distinct CDR3 sequences, about 10% seen once, with roughly 6.8% in the top ten. The sequenced material came from blood, either unsorted or a sorted T cell fraction (not recorded which). Receptors originate from a male donor with ankylosing spondylitis or in good health (not recorded which).

This chain's CDR3 is CASSKTQTLYNEQFF. CDR3 nucleotides: TGTGCCAGCAGTAAGACACAGACTCTTTACAATGAGCAGTTCTTC. The chain is built from TRBV6-1 and TRBJ2-1, with unresolved D. Germline loops: CDR1 MNHNS, CDR2 SASEGT. V lost 5 bases and J lost 4, with 15 bases in between. The CDR3 consists of 15 residues.

This clonotype has at least ten counts. This chain links TRBV20-1 with TRBJ1-1; 7 bases line up with TRBD1. Germline CDR1 and CDR2: DFQATT and SNEGSKA (reference sequence). With 1 base clipped from V and 4 bases from J, the junction kept 12 bases outside the gene matches. The CDR3 spans 16 residues. CDR3 DNA sequence: TGCAGTGCTAGAGTCCCAAAACAGGGGTGGAGCACTGAAGCTTTCTTT. This encodes CSARVPKQGWSTEAFF.

This clonotype was detected many times. V usage is TRBV9 and J usage is TRBJ2-1; D not certain. CDR1 is SGDLS, CDR2 YYNGEE, per germline. The CDR3 is 11 residues long. The V gene lost 0 bases and the J gene lost 5 bases, with 0 bases spanning the gap. The CDR3 loop is CASSVDNEQFF. CDR3 DNA: TGTGCCAGCAGCGTAGACAATGAGCAGTTCTTC.

The chain has TRBV14 and TRBJ2-1, with 11 bases matching TRBD2. Germline V gene data show CDR1 as SGHDN and CDR2 as FVKESK. The CDR3 is made up of 14 amino acids. The junction had 5 bases not matched to a gene; V was cut back by 4 bases and J by 9 bases. The chain's CDR3 is CASSRAGTSGEQFF. CDR3 nucleotide sequence: TGTGCCAGCAGCCGAGCCGGGACTAGCGGTGAGCAGTTCTTC.

This clonotype was counted only a few times. J is TRBJ2-5 and V is TRBV11-2, with D perhaps TRBD2 (6 bases). Germline V gene sequence: CDR1 SGHAT, CDR2 FQNNGV. This CDR3 is 15 amino acids long. Between the trimmed V and J ends, which lost 2 bases and 4 bases, there was a span of 14 bases. As DNA, the CDR3 is TGTGCCAGCAGCTTAATCCGCGGGATGGCAGAGACCCAGTACTTC. Its protein is CASSLIRGMAETQYF. Full variable domain (outside the CDR3, taken from reference TRBV11-2 and TRBJ2-5): EAGVAQSPRYKIIEKRQSVAFWCNPISGHATLYWYQQILGQGPKLLIQFQNNGVVDDSQLPKDRFSAERLKGVDSTLKIQPAKLEDSAVYLCASSLIRGMAETQYFGPGTRLLVL.

The chain is built from TRBV4-1 and TRBJ2-3; possibly TRBD2 for D (7 bases). With 0 bases removed from V and 2 bases from J, the gap between germline ends came to 15 bases. The CDR3 length is 17 residues. Germline loops: CDR1 MGHRA, CDR2 YSYEKL. The CDR3 bases are TGCGCCAGCAGCCAAGAGGTAGGGGGGGGGCCCACAGATACGCAGTATTTT. This encodes CASSQEVGGGPTDTQYF.

The chain joins TRBV18 to TRBJ2-1; D not certain. The CDR3 spans 14 residues. From germline, CDR1 is KGHSH and CDR2 LQKENI. Trimming left V 3 bases short and J 7 bases short, with 13 bases between. The CDR3 nucleotides are TGTGCCAGCTCACCTTTACCACCTACGAATGAGCAGTTCTTC. This sequence encodes CASSPLPPTNEQFF.

With respect to this clonotype: A read error may be the cause here, since a much bigger clone is one base away. The chain couples TRBV3-1 to TRBJ1-3; D remains unclear. The germline CDR1 and CDR2 sequences are LGHDT and YNNKEL (reference sequence). The CDR3 contains 16 residues. DNA of the CDR3: TGTGCCATCAGCTTCTCAGTCCCTATCTCTGGAAACACCATATATTTT. It translates to CAISFSVPISGNTIYF.

This clonotype has just a few counts. The gene calls are TRBV20-1 and TRBJ1-1; 7 positions agree with TRBD1. This CDR3 has 14 amino acids. The ends lost 6 bases at V and 1 base at J; junction bases unmatched: 8. Germline CDR1 and CDR2: DFQATT and SNEGSKA (reference sequence). The CDR3 loop reads CSATHNRGNTEAFF. The DNA for the CDR3 is TGCAGTGCGACACACAACAGGGGGAACACTGAAGCTTTCTTT.

The chain carries TRBV28 and TRBJ2-1; TRBD1 matches at 9 bases. V lost 4 bases to trimming and J lost 9 bases; unmatched junction nucleotides: 4. Germline CDR1 reads MDHEN; CDR2 reads SYDVKM. The CDR3 length is 13 residues. The CDR3 DNA sequence: TGTGCCAGCAGTTCGGGACAGGGTAGTGAGCAGTTCTTC. Translation: CASSSGQGSEQFF.

V and J are TRBV6-1 and TRBJ1-2; 7 positions match TRBD1. Germline CDR1 and CDR2: MNHNS and SASEGT. The CDR3 has 13 residues. V lost 2 bases, J lost 8 bases, and 5 bases stayed unmatched. The chain's CDR3 is CASSEWGTEGYTF. In DNA form, the CDR3 reads TGTGCCAGCAGTGAATGGGGGACAGAAGGCTACACCTTC.

This clonotype has a count of ten or more. The genes are TRBV20-1 and TRBJ2-3, with 7 bases identical to TRBD2. CDR3 size: 16 residues. J was trimmed by 3 bases and V by 4 bases; bases with no gene match: 13. CDR1 is DFQATT and CDR2 is SNEGSKA in the germline V gene (reference sequence). Here the CDR3 DNA reads TGCAGTGCTACCCTTTCTGCTAGCGGCTTAACAGATACGCAGTATTTT. This encodes CSATLSASGLTDTQYF.

This CDR3 is CASSTGKPEAFF. The DNA of the CDR3 is TGTGCCAGCAGTACCGGGAAGCCTGAAGCTTTCTTT. The V gene is TRBV6-5, the J gene TRBJ1-1; D gene unclear. The ends were cut back, 5 bases at V and 6 bases at J, with 10 bases in the middle. This CDR3 has 12 residues. Germline CDR1 reads MNHEY; CDR2 reads SVGAGI.

The J gene is TRBJ2-1, the V gene TRBV7-9; TRBD2 matches 10 bases. Trimming cost V 6 bases and J 5 bases; bases outside gene matches: 4. The CDR3 has 14 residues. Germline V lookup: CDR1 SEHNR, CDR2 FQNEAQ (reference sequence). CDR3 protein: CASRTSGTNNEQFF. The CDR3 bases are TGTGCCAGCAGAACTAGCGGGACTAACAATGAGCAGTTCTTC.

V gene TRBV15 combines with J gene TRBJ2-7; D not certain. CDR3 size: 13 residues. Trimming pared 0 bases from V and 6 bases from J, leaving 9 bases between. Germline CDR1 and CDR2: LNHNV and YYDKDF (reference sequence). DNA for the CDR3: TGTGCCACCAGCAGAGATCTAGTCCTCGAGCAGTACTTC. Amino acid sequence: CATSRDLVLEQYF.

This clonotype has more than one count but fewer than ten. This chain connects TRBV5-1 to TRBJ2-7; D unresolved. This CDR3 has 11 residues. Germline V gives CDR1 SGHRS, CDR2 YFSETQ. V lost 4 bases and J lost 7, with 9 bases in between. The CDR3 nucleotides are TGCGCCAGCAGCCTGGAAGAAGAGCAGTACTTC. Encoded protein: CASSLEEEQYF.

This clonotype was seen repeatedly, ten times or more. The rearrangement uses TRBV12-3 or TRBV12-4 and TRBJ2-4; 10 nucleotides match TRBD1. Trimming took 6 bases from V and 2 from J; bases not matched to a gene: 4. The CDR3 has 15 residues. The CDR3 reads CASSPGQGTKNIQYF. The CDR3 DNA is TGTGCCAGCAGCCCGGGACAGGGGACCAAAAACATTCAGTACTTC.

This clonotype appeared a single time. The chain is built from TRBV3-1 and TRBJ2-1; D could derive from TRBD1 or TRBD2 (6 bases each). In germline, CDR1 is LGHDT, CDR2 YNNKEL (reference sequence). V was shortened by 1 base and J by 7 bases, with 11 bases between the two germline ends. This CDR3 has 14 amino acids. The CDR3 loop reads CASSQVGGTNEQFF. In DNA form, the CDR3 reads TGTGCCAGCAGCCAAGTGGGGGGCACGAATGAGCAGTTCTTC.

This clonotype was recorded at least ten times. The V gene is TRBV12-3 or TRBV12-4, the J gene TRBJ1-1; no definite D call. Deletions cut 1 base from V and 4 bases from J, with 7 bases between. The CDR3 length is 13 residues. The CDR3: CASSLVTGTEAFF. CDR3 DNA sequence: TGTGCCAGCAGTTTAGTTACCGGCACTGAAGCTTTCTTT.

The V gene is TRBV7-6, the J gene TRBJ1-1; TRBD1 aligns across 8 bases. After removal of 5 bases from V and 3 bases from J, the junction contained 8 bases not matched to a gene. There are 15 residues in the CDR3. Per germline, CDR1 SGHVS and CDR2 FNYEAQ. CDR3 loop: CASSLMPTGDTEAFF. The CDR3 bases are TGTGCCAGCAGCCTCATGCCGACAGGGGACACTGAAGCTTTCTTT.

This clonotype has ten or more counts. The rearrangement uses TRBV10-3 and TRBJ1-3; possible D gene TRBD1, 5 bases. CDR3 size: 12 residues. V was shortened by 6 bases and J by 8 bases, with 11 bases between the two germline ends. The germline CDR1 and CDR2 sequences are ENHRY and SYGVKD. This CDR3 is CAIRPQGYTIYF. Written as DNA, the CDR3 is TGTGCCATCAGACCTCAGGGCTACACCATATATTTT.

V and J are TRBV7-9 and TRBJ1-4, with D perhaps TRBD1 (5 bases). The V end was cut by 2 bases, the J end by 8 bases, with 9 bases between. The CDR3 extends over 13 amino acids. CDR1 is SEHNR and CDR2 is FQNEAQ in the germline V gene (reference sequence). CDR3 nucleotides: TGTGCCAGCAGCTTAAGGGGTACCGAAAAACTGTTTTTT. It specifies CASSLRGTEKLFF.

This clonotype was detected many times. This chain links TRBV20-1 with TRBJ1-2; D ambiguous. CDR1 is DFQATT, CDR2 SNEGSKA, per germline (reference sequence). V lost 6 bases and J 8 bases, leaving 19 bases between the germline ends. The CDR3 is 13 amino acids. The CDR3 region is CSAFQGRARGYTF. The CDR3 DNA reads as TGCAGTGCCTTTCAAGGAAGGGCTAGAGGCTACACCTTC.

There are many counts of this clonotype. The V call is TRBV12-3 or TRBV12-4, the J call TRBJ2-7; 11 bases are a match to TRBD1. The CDR3 runs 15 residues. Germline trimming cut 3 bases from V and 3 bases from J; bases unmatched to any gene: 4. Here the CDR3 reads CASSLGTGGDYEQYF. DNA of the CDR3: TGTGCCAGCAGTTTGGGGACAGGGGGGGACTACGAGCAGTACTTC.

This chain joins TRBV28 and TRBJ1-2, with 8 bases matching TRBD1. The germline V gene has CDR1 MDHEN and CDR2 SYDVKM. The CDR3 is made up of 14 amino acids. After removal of 6 bases from V and 4 bases from J, the junction contained 7 bases not matched to a gene. CDR3 in amino acids: CASSPGGWGYGYTF. DNA for the CDR3: TGTGCCAGCAGCCCAGGGGGCTGGGGCTATGGCTACACCTTC.

The chain couples TRBV5-1 to TRBJ2-5; no clear D. The CDR3 has 13 amino acids. Trimming removed 3 bases at V and 1 base at J, with 7 bases between. Germline assignment: CDR1 SGHRS and CDR2 YFSETQ. The DNA for the CDR3 is TGCGCCAGCAGCTCCTCTAGCCAAGAGACCCAGTACTTC. It is translated as CASSSSSQETQYF.

The chain couples TRBV5-5 to TRBJ2-1; 13 positions match TRBD2. The CDR3 runs to 15 residues. The V segment lost 4 bases and the J segment 6 bases; nucleotides outside the gene matches: 4. Germline CDR1 reads SGHKS; CDR2 reads YYEKEE (reference sequence). The CDR3 spells CASSPGLAGTNEQFF. The CDR3 coding sequence is TGTGCCAGCAGCCCGGGACTAGCGGGAACCAATGAGCAGTTCTTC.

This clonotype has only a few counts. V gene TRBV29-1 combines with J gene TRBJ1-1, with a tentative D call TRBD1 (5 bases). The germline CDR1 and CDR2 sequences are SQVTM and ANQGSEA. Between the trimmed V and J ends, which lost 6 bases and 5 bases, there was a span of 19 bases. The CDR3 sequence is 14 residues long. CDR3 loop: CSVSWGGSGTEAFF. The CDR3 DNA reads as TGCAGCGTCTCCTGGGGGGGGTCGGGGACTGAAGCTTTCTTT.

The chain joins TRBV5-1 to TRBJ2-1, with 7 bases aligning to TRBD1. The length of the CDR3 is 14 residues. V lost 3 bases and J lost 9; bases outside the gene matches: 9. Germline CDR1 is SGHRS and CDR2 is YFSETQ. Here the CDR3 reads CASSSRQGIGEQFF. DNA for the CDR3: TGCGCCAGCAGCTCACGACAGGGCATCGGTGAGCAGTTCTTC.